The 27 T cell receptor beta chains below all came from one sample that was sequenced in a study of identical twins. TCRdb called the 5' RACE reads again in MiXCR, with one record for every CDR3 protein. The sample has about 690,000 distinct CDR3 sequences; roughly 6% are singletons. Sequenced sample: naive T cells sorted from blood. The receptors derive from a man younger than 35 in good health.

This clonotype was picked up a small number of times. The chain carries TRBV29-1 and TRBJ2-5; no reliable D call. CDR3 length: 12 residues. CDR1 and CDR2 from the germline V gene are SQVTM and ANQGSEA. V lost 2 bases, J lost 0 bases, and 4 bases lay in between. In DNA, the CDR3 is TGCAGCGTTGAACGGCACCAAGAGACCCAGTACTTC. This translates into CSVERHQETQYF.

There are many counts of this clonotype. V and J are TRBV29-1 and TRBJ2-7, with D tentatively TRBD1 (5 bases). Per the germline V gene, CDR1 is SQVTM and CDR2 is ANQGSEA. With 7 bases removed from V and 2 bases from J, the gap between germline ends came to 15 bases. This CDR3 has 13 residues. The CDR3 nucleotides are TGCAGCGGTGATAGGACACCAGCCTACGAGCAGTACTTC. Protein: CSGDRTPAYEQYF.

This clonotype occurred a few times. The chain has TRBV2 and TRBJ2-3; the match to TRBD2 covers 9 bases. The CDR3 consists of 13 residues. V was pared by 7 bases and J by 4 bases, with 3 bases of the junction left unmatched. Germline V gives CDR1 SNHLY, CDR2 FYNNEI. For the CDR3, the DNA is TGTGCCAGCAAGTTAGCGGGAGCAGATACGCAGTATTTT. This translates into CASKLAGADTQYF.

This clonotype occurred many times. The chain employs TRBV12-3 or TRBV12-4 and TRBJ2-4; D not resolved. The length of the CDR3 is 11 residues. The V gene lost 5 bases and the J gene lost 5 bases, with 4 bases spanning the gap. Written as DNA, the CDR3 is TGTGCCAGCAGTCTGGAAAACATTCAGTACTTC. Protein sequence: CASSLENIQYF.

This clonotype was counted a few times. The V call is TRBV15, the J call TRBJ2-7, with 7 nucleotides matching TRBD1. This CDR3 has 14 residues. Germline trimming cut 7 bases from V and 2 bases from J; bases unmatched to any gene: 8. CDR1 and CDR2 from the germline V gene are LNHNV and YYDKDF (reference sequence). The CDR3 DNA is TGTGCCACCACCCCGGACAGGCAAGCCTACGAGCAGTACTTC. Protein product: CATTPDRQAYEQYF.

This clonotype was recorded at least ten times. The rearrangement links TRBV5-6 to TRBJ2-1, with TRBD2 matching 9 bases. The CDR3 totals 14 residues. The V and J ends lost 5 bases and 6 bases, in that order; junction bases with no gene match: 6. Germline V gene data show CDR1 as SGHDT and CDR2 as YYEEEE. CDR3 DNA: TGTGCCAGCAGGGAGCGGGAGGCGGGCAATGAGCAGTTCTTC. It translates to CASREREAGNEQFF.

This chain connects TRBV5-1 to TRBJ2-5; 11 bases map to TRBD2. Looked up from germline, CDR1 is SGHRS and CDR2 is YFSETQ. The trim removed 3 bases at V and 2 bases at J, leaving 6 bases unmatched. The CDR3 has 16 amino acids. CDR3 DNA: TGCGCCAGCAGCTCGCTACTAGCGGGAGTACAAGAGACCCAGTACTTC. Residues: CASSSLLAGVQETQYF. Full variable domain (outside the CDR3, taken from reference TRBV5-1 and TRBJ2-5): KAGVTQTPRYLIKTRGQQVTLSCSPISGHRSVSWYQQTPGQGLQFLFEYFSETQRNKGNFPGRFSGRQFSNSRSEMNVSTLELGDSALYLCASSSLLAGVQETQYFGPGTRLLVL.

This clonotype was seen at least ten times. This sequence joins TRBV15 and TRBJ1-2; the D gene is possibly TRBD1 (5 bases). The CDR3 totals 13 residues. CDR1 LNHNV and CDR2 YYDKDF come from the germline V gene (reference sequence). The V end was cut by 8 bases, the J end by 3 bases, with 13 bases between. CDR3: CATSRDGDYGYTF. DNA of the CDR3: TGTGCCACCTCACGGGACGGAGACTATGGCTACACCTTC.

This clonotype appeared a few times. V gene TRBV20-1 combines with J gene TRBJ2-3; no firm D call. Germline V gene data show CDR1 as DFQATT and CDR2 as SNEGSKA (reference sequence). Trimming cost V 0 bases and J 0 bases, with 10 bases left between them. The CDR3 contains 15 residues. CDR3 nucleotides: TGCAGTGCTAGAGATTGGCAGGATAGCACAGATACGCAGTATTTT. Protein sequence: CSARDWQDSTDTQYF.

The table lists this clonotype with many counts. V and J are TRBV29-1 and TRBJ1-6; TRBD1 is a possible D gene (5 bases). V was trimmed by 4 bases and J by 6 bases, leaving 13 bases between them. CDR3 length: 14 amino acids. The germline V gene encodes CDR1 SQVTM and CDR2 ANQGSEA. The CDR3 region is CSVVGTGVNSPLHF. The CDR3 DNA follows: TGCAGCGTTGTTGGAACAGGCGTTAATTCACCCCTCCACTTT.

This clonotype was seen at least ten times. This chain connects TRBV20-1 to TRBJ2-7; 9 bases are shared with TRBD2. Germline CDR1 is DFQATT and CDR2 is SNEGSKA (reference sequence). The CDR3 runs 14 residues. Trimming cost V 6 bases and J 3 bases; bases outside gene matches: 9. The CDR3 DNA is TGCAGTGCCAGCAGCGGGAGGCCTCACTACGAGCAGTACTTC. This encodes CSASSGRPHYEQYF.

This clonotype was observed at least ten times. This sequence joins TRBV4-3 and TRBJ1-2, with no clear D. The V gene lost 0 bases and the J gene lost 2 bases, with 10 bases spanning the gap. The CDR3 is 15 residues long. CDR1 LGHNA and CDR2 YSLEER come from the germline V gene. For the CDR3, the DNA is TGCGCCAGCAGCCAAGACCGGGCAACGAACTATGGCTACACCTTC. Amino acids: CASSQDRATNYGYTF.

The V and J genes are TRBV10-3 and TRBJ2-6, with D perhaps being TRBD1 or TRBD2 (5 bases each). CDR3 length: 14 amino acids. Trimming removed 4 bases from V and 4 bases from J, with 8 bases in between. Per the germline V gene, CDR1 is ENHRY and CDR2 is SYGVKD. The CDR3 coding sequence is TGTGCCATCAGTGGAGGGGTCGGGGCCAACGTCCTGACTTTC. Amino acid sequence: CAISGGVGANVLTF.

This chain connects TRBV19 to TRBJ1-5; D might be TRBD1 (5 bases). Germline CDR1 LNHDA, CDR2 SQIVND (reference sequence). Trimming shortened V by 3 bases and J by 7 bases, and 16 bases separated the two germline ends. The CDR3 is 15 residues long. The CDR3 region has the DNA TGTGCCAGTAGTATCCAGCAGGGCAAGGACCAGCCCCAGCATTTT. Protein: CASSIQQGKDQPQHF.

CDR3 in DNA: TGCAGTGCAGGGCAGGGACAGGCTAATGAAAAACTGTTTTTT. Residues: CSAGQGQANEKLFF. The chain recombines TRBV20-1 with TRBJ1-4; 8 bases are shared with TRBD1. The CDR3 extends over 14 amino acids. J was trimmed by 3 bases and V by 6 bases; bases with no gene match: 6. Per germline, CDR1 DFQATT and CDR2 SNEGSKA (reference sequence).

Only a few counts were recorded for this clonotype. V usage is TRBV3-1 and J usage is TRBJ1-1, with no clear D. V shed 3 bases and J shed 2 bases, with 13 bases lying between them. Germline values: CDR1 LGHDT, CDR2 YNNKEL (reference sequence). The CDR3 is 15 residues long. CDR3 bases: TGTGCCAGCAGCCACCGAAGGGAGGTCAACACTGAAGCTTTCTTT. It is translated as CASSHRREVNTEAFF.

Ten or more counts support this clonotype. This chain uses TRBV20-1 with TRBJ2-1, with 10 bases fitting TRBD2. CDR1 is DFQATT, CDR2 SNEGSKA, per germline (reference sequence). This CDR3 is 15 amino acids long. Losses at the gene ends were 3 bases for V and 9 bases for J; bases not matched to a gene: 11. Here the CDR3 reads CSARVPSGRFSEQFF. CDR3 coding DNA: TGCAGTGCTAGGGTACCTAGCGGGAGATTCAGTGAGCAGTTCTTC.

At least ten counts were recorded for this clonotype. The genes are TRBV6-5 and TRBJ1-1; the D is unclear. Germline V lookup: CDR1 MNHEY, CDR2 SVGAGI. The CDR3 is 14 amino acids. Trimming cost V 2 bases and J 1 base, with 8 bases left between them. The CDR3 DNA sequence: TGTGCCAGCAGTTACGGCGGACCGAACACTGAAGCTTTCTTT. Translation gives CASSYGGPNTEAFF.

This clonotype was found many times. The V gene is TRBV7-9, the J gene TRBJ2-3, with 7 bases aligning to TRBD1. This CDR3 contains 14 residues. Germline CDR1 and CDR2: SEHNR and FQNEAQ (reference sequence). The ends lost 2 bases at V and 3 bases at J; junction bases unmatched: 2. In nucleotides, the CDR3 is TGTGCCAGCAGCTTATGGGACAGTACAGATACGCAGTATTTT. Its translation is CASSLWDSTDTQYF. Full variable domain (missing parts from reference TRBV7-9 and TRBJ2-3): DTGVSQNPRHKITKRGQNVTFRCDPISEHNRLYWYRQTLGQGPEFLTYFQNEAQLEKSRLLSDRFSAERPKGSFSTLEIQRTEQGDSAMYLCASSLWDSTDTQYFGPGTRLTVL.

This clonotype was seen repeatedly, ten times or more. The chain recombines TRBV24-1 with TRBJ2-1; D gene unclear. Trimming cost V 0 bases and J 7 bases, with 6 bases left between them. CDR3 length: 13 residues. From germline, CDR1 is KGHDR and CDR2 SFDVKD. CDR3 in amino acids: CATSDLKGNEQFF. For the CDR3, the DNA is TGTGCCACCAGTGATTTGAAAGGGAATGAGCAGTTCTTC.

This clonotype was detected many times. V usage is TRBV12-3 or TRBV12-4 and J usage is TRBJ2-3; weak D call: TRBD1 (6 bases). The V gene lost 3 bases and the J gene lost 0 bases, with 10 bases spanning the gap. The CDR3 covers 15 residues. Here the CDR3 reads CASSLKDSSTDTQYF. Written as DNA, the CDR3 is TGTGCCAGCAGTTTGAAGGACAGCAGCACAGATACGCAGTATTTT.

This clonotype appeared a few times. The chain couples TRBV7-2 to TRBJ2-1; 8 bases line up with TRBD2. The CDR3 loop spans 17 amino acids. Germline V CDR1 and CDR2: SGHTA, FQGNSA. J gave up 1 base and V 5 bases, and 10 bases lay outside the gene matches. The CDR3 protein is CASSHLRGRRSYNEQFF. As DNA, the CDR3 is TGTGCCAGCAGCCATTTACGCGGGAGGAGGTCCTACAATGAGCAGTTCTTC.

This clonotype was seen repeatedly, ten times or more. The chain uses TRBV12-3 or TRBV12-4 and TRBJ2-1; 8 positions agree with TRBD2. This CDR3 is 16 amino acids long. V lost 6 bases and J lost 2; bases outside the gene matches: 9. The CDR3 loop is CASSVGRGRPYNEQFF. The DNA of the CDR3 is TGTGCCAGCAGCGTCGGGAGGGGAAGGCCCTACAATGAGCAGTTCTTC.

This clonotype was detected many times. This CDR3 reads CASSSTNSQPQHF. For the CDR3, the DNA is TGTGCCAGCAGCTCCACCAATAGTCAGCCCCAGCATTTT. The chain links TRBV7-8 to TRBJ1-5; D gene unclear. The germline V and J ends were trimmed by 4 bases and 6 bases, with 10 bases remaining between them. This CDR3 is built from 13 residues. Germline CDR1 is SGHVS and CDR2 is FQNEAQ.

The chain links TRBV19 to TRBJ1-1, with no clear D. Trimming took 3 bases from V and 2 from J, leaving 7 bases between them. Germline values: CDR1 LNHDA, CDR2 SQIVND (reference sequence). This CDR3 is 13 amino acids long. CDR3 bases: TGTGCCAGTAGTATTTCCTTTAACACTGAAGCTTTCTTT. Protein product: CASSISFNTEAFF.

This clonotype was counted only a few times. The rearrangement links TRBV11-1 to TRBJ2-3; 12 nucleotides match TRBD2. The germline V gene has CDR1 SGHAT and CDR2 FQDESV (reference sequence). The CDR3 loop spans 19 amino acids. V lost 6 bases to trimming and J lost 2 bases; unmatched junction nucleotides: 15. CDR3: CASRPRLAGELHNTDTQYF. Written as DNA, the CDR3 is TGTGCCAGCAGGCCAAGACTAGCGGGAGAACTTCACAACACAGATACGCAGTATTTT.

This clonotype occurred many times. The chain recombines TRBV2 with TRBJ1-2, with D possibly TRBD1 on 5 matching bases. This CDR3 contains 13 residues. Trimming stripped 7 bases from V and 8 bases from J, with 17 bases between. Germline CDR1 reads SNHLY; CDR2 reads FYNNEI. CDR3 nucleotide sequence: TGTGCCAGCATGAGGTCGAGGGGAGAGGGCTACACCTTC. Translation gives CASMRSRGEGYTF.